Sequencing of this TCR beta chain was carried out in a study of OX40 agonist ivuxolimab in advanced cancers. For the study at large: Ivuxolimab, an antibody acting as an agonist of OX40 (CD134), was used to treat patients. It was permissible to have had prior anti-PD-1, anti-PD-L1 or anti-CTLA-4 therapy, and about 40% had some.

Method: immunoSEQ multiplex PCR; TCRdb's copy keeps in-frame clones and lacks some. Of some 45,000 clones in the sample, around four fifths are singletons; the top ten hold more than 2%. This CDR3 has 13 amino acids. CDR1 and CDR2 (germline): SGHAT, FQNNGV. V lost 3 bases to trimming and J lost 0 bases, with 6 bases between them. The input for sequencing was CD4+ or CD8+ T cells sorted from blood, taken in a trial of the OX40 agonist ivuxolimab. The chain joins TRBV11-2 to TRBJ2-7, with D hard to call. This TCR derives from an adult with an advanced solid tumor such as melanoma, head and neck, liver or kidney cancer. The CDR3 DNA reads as TGTGCCAGCAGCTTGGTGAGCTCCTACGAGCAGTACTTC. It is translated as CASSLVSSYEQYF.